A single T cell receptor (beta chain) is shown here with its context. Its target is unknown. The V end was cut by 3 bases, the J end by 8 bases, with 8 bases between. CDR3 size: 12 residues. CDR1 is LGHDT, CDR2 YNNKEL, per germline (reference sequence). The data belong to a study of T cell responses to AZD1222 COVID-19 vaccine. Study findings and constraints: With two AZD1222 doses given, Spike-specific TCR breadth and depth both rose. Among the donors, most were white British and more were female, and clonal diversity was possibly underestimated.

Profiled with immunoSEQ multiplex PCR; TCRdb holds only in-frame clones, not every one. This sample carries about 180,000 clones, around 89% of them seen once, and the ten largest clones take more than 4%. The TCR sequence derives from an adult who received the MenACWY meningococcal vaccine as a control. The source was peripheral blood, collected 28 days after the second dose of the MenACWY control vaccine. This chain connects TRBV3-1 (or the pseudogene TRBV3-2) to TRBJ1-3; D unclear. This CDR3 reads CASSHYGDTIYF. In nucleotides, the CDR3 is TGTGCCAGCAGCCATTACGGGGACACCATATATTTT.